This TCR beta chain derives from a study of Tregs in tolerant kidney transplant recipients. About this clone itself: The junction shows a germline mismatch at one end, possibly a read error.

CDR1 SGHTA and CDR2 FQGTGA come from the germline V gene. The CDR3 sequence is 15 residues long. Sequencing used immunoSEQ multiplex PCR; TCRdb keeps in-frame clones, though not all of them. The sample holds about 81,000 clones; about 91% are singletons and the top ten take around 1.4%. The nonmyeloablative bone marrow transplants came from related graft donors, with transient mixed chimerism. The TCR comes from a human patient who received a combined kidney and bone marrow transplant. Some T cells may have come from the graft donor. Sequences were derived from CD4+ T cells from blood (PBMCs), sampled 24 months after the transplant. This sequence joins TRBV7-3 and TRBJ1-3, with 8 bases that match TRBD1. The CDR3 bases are TGTGCCAGCAGCATAACAGGGGGAACTGGAAACACCATATATTTT. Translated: CASSITGGTGNTIYF.